Given below is one T cell receptor (beta chain) in context. Antigen: not known. This CDR3 is also generated by other DNA sequences in the sample. This table comes from immunoSEQ multiplex PCR, and its TCRdb copy is limited to in-frame clones, with some not included. Counted here are over a million clones, approximately 97% occurring once; the ten biggest clones make up approximately 1.1%. The entry originates in a study of shared clonotypes between healthy human individuals. The study's findings and limits: Researchers sampled only blood; tissue repertoires likely differ.

Germline V gene data show CDR1 as SQVTM and CDR2 as ANQGSEA. The CDR3 extends over 9 amino acids. Deletions cut 6 bases from V and 8 bases from J, with 7 bases between. Specimen: naive CD4+ T cells sorted from blood. Stated subset: CD45RA+ positively selected. The genes are TRBV29-1 and TRBJ1-2; D uncertain. The clonotype originates from a man under 40 in good health. The CDR3 bases are TGCAGCGTAGAGGAAGGCTACACCTTC. It codes for CSVEEGYTF.